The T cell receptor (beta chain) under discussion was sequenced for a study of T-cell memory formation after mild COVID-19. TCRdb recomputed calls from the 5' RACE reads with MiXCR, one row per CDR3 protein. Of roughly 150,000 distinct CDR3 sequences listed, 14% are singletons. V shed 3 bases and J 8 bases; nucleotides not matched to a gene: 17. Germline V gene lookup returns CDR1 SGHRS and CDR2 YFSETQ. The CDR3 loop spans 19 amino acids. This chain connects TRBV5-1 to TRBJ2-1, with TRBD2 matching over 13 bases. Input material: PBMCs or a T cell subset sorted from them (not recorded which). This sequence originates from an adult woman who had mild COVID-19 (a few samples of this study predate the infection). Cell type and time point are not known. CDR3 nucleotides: TGCGCCAGCAGCTCCCGGATGACTAGCGGGAGGACTCTTTTGGATGAGCAGTTCTTC. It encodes CASSSRMTSGRTLLDEQFF. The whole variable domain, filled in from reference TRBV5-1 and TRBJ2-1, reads KAGVTQTPRYLIKTRGQQVTLSCSPISGHRSVSWYQQTPGQGLQFLFEYFSETQRNKGNFPGRFSGRQFSNSRSEMNVSTLELGDSALYLCASSSRMTSGRTLLDEQFFGPGTRLTVL.